Listed here are 24 T cell receptor beta chains from one sample, sequenced in a study of CD8+ T cells in alopecia areata. As the sequencing template, cDNA was produced by extracting RNA and reverse transcribing it. Assay used: immunoSEQ multiplex PCR; TCRdb lists only in-frame clones, some missing. The sample includes over 100,000 clones, none of them occurring once. Material: lesional skin. Every receptor here comes from a C3H/HeJ mouse with alopecia areata. Strain haplotype at MHC: H2-k.

Turning to this clone: The protein listed by TCRdb differs at residue 16 from the translated DNA, so the DNA translation is shown. The germline and genes are mouse ones. Coverage ceases 3 residues before the CDR3 finishes, and the germline J gene fills in the end. The chain joins TRBV1 to TRBJ1-6; tentatively, D is TRBD1 (6 bases). TRBJ1-6 is an open reading frame whose function is uncertain. Germline V lookup: CDR1 NSQYPW, CDR2 LRSPGD (reference sequence). The CDR3 is 19 amino acids. V lost 0 bases and J lost 0, with 15 bases in between. CDR3 residues: CTCSADRQPGDSYNSPLYF. The sequenced CDR3 bases are TGCACCTGCAGTGCAGATCGCCAGCCAGGGGATTCCTATAATTCGCCC.

In the case of this clone: Here the gene names and germline are mouse. The read ends 4 residues before the CDR3 terminus; that terminus is restored from the germline J gene. This rearrangement joins TRBV1 to TRBJ1-1; 7 bases align to TRBD1. The CDR3 covers 14 residues. The trim removed 0 bases at V and 4 bases at J, leaving 2 bases unmatched. The germline gives CDR1 NSQYPW, CDR2 LRSPGD (reference sequence). The CDR3 bases that were read are TGCACCTGCAGTGCAGATGACAGGGCCACA. It encodes CTCSADDRAT. In full, the CDR3 is CTCSADDRATEVFF.

As regards this clone: These gene names are mouse names. The observed sequence ends 4 residues before the CDR3 terminus, with the missing tail filled in from the germline J gene. The J gene is TRBJ2-3, the V gene TRBV1; no definite D call. This CDR3 is built from 15 residues. CDR1 NSQYPW and CDR2 LRSPGD come from the germline V gene (reference sequence). V lost 0 bases and J lost 0, with 7 bases in between. Partial CDR3 DNA: TGCACCTGCAGTGCAGATTCACAGAGTGCAGAA. It codes for CTCSADSQSAE. The whole CDR3 is CTCSADSQSAETLYF.

Regarding this clone: Gene names are the mouse ones. Coverage ceases 4 residues before the CDR3 finishes, and the germline J gene fills in the end. V is TRBV19 and J is TRBJ2-7; 10 bases map to TRBD1. Germline V gives CDR1 FNHDT, CDR2 SITEND (reference sequence). The CDR3 runs to 12 residues. CDR3 DNA (partial): TGTGCCAGCACGGACAGGGGGTAT. This codes for CASTDRGY. The entire CDR3 protein reads CASTDRGYEQYF.

This clone was seen repeatedly, ten times or more. Mouse names are used for the genes. With the read ending 4 residues before the CDR3 end, the germline J gene is used to fill in that end. This chain links TRBV13-3 with TRBJ2-1; D is possibly TRBD1 (6 bases). V lost 5 bases and J lost 1, with 10 bases in between. This CDR3 is 14 amino acids long. Germline CDR1 is NNHDY and CDR2 is SYVADS. This CDR3 reads CASRRDKNYAEQFF. The part of the CDR3 DNA that was read is TGTGCCAGCAGAAGGGACAAAAACTATGCT.

This clone was counted between two and nine times. Gene names follow the mouse nomenclature. With the read ending 4 residues before the CDR3 end, the germline J gene is used to fill in that end. The chain couples TRBV1 to TRBJ1-2, with D possibly matching TRBD1 (6 bases). V lost 1 base and J lost 2, with 11 bases in between. The CDR3 is 15 residues long. In germline, CDR1 is NSQYPW, CDR2 LRSPGD (reference sequence). CDR3 DNA (partial): TGCACCTGCAGTGCAGTTGGGGGGCCTAACTCC. Its translation is CTCSAVGGPNS. The entire CDR3 protein reads CTCSAVGGPNSDYTF.

This clone was counted a few times. Germline and genes here are mouse. The read terminates 4 residues ahead of where the CDR3 ends, so the germline J gene completes it. This chain joins TRBV13-3 and TRBJ1-2, with D possibly TRBD1 on 6 matching bases. Germline CDR1 NNHDY, CDR2 SYVADS. CDR3 length: 14 amino acids. V was shortened by 5 bases and J by 2 bases, with 13 bases between the two germline ends. This chain's CDR3 is CASSSGHLNSDYTF. CDR3 DNA (partial): TGTGCCAGCAGCTCGGGACACTTGAACTCC.

This clone was counted between two and nine times. Mouse gene names apply. Read coverage stops 4 residues before the CDR3 terminus; the germline J gene supplies the remainder. This chain uses TRBV13-1 with TRBJ1-1, with TRBD1 as a possible D gene (6 bases). This CDR3 comprises 16 residues. Germline V lookup: CDR1 NSHNY, CDR2 SYGAGN. The CDR3 protein is CASSDPGTGGAREVFF. The DNA read from the CDR3 is TGTGCCAGCAGTGACCCCGGGACTGGGGGGGCGCGA.

About this clone: Gene names refer to mouse genes. CDR3 bases read: TGTGCCAGCAGCGTCGACAGGGGTCTAGGCTCC. This gives the protein CASSVDRGLGS. The whole CDR3 protein is CASSVDRGLGSDYTF. The V gene is TRBV13-3, the J gene TRBJ1-2; 8 bases line up with TRBD1. The read is 4 residues too short to cover the CDR3 end, so that end is filled in from the germline J gene. Germline CDR1 NNHDY, CDR2 SYVADS. The CDR3 extends over 15 amino acids. Trimming removed 5 bases from V and 4 bases from J; junction bases left unmatched: 10.

This clone was recorded a few times. Here the gene names and germline are mouse. The CDR3 end lies 4 residues beyond the end of the read and is filled in from the germline J gene. The rearrangement links TRBV13-1 to TRBJ2-1; 7 bases agree with TRBD2. CDR1 is NSHNY and CDR2 is SYGAGN in the germline V gene. The CDR3 is 15 residues long. The V gene end was trimmed by 2 bases and the J gene end by 0 bases; junction bases not matched to a gene: 2. The CDR3 spells CASSEDWVNYAEQFF. The CDR3 DNA, read in part, is TGTGCCAGCAGTGAAGACTGGGTTAACTATGCT.

This clone came up a few times. Germline is not matched at one junction end, which may reflect a read error. The listed genes are named as in mouse. The read finishes 4 residues shy of the CDR3 end, and the germline J gene is used to complete it. V usage is TRBV17 and J usage is TRBJ2-1, with a tentative D call TRBD1 (5 bases). CDR1 is MNHDT, CDR2 YYDKIL, per germline. The CDR3 consists of 16 residues. The CDR3 is CASSGDRPRVYAEQFF. The CDR3 DNA, read in part, is TGTGCTAGCAGTGGAGATCGTCCCAGGGTCTATGCT. The full variable domain, its missing parts supplied by reference TRBV17 and TRBJ2-1, is DTTVKQNPRYKLARVGKPVNLICSQTMNHDTMYWYQKKPNQAPKLLLFYYDKILNREADTFEKFQSSRPNNSFCSLYIGSAGLEYSAMYLCASSGDRPRVYAEQFFGPGTRLTVL.

This clone was observed at least ten times. Germline and genes: mouse. The read finishes 4 residues shy of the CDR3 end, and the germline J gene is used to complete it. The chain has TRBV13-3 and TRBJ2-1; 14 positions agree with TRBD2. The CDR3 loop spans 16 amino acids. The germline gives CDR1 NNHDY, CDR2 SYVADS. V shed 5 bases and J 0 bases; nucleotides not matched to a gene: 1. The covered CDR3 bases are TGTGCCAGCAGGGGACTGGGGGGGCTTAACTATGCT. It yields the protein CASRGLGGLNYA. The full-length CDR3 reads as CASRGLGGLNYAEQFF.

On this clone itself: Genes and germline are mouse. The read falls 4 residues short of the CDR3 end, and the missing part is taken from the germline J gene. The same CDR3 arises from other DNA sequences in this sample as well. The gene calls are TRBV17 and TRBJ2-3; TRBD2 agrees at 9 bases. The CDR3 contains 17 residues. Germline V gives CDR1 MNHDT, CDR2 YYDKIL. With 1 base clipped from V and 0 bases from J, the junction kept 5 bases outside the gene matches. The covered CDR3 bases are TGTGCTAGCAGTAGAGGCCCGGGACTGGGTAGTGCAGAA. Amino acid sequence: CASSRGPGLGSAE. The complete CDR3 protein is CASSRGPGLGSAETLYF.

This clone has only a few counts. Gene names are the mouse ones. The CDR3 extends 4 residues past the end of the read, so its final part is completed from the germline J gene. This chain connects TRBV19 to TRBJ2-3; D gene unclear. CDR1 FNHDT and CDR2 SITEND come from the germline V gene (reference sequence). There are 14 residues in the CDR3. Trimming shortened V by 2 bases and J by 0 bases, and 7 bases separated the two germline ends. The chain's CDR3 is CASSIILSAETLYF. The sequenced part of the CDR3 DNA is TGTGCCAGCAGTATTATTTTGAGTGCAGAA.

Many counts were recorded for this clone. Mouse gene names and germline throughout. The read ends 4 residues early relative to the CDR3; the germline J gene fills the gap. The chain joins TRBV1 to TRBJ2-7, with 9 bases fitting TRBD2. CDR3 length equals 14 residues. The V gene's germline CDR1 is NSQYPW and CDR2 LRSPGD (reference sequence). The V segment lost 6 bases and the J segment 3 bases; nucleotides outside the gene matches: 6. The part of the CDR3 DNA that was read is TGCACCTGCAGGACCGGGACTGGGATCTAT. This encodes CTCRTGTGIY. The whole CDR3 protein is CTCRTGTGIYEQYF.

This clone was seen more than once but under ten times. Mouse germline and gene names are used. The sequence runs out 4 residues before the end of the CDR3; the remainder is reconstructed from the germline J gene. The J gene is TRBJ2-1, the V gene TRBV1; 9 bases match TRBD1. The germline V gene encodes CDR1 NSQYPW and CDR2 LRSPGD (reference sequence). This CDR3 contains 15 residues. After removal of 4 bases from V and 2 bases from J, the junction contained 3 bases not matched to a gene. The CDR3 region is CTCSGTGVDYAEQFF. The part of the CDR3 DNA that was read is TGCACCTGCAGTGGGACAGGGGTTGACTATGCT.

This clone occurred many times. The genes and germline here are from mouse. The read terminates 4 residues ahead of where the CDR3 ends, so the germline J gene completes it. V is TRBV13-3 and J is TRBJ2-2, with 10 bases fitting TRBD1. CDR1 and CDR2 from the germline V gene are NNHDY and SYVADS. The CDR3 has 15 residues. Germline trimming cut 3 bases from V and 3 bases from J; bases unmatched to any gene: 2. The CDR3 loop is CASSVGQGHTGQLYF. The covered CDR3 bases are TGTGCCAGCAGTGTGGGACAGGGGCACACCGGG.

In its sample, this clone was seen a few times. There is a difference at residue 12 between the TCRdb protein and the DNA translation, so the protein given here was translated from the DNA. All gene names here are mouse names. Read coverage stops 3 residues before the CDR3 terminus; the germline J gene supplies the remainder. The rearrangement uses TRBV1 and TRBJ1-6; tentative D call: TRBD1 (6 bases). TRBJ1-6 counts as an open reading frame of uncertain function. This CDR3 is 15 amino acids long. Trimming removed 0 bases at V and 7 bases at J, with 10 bases between. Germline V gene sequence: CDR1 NSQYPW, CDR2 LRSPGD (reference sequence). The CDR3 is CTCSAEGGPNSPLYF. The DNA read from the CDR3 is TGCACCTGCAGTGCAGAGGGGGGGCCGAATTCGCCC.

A word on this clone: The gene names given are mouse names. The missing CDR3 end, 4 residues past where the read stops, is filled in from the germline J gene. The V call is TRBV1, the J call TRBJ2-4; 7 nucleotides align to TRBD2. CDR3 length: 14 residues. CDR1 NSQYPW and CDR2 LRSPGD come from the germline V gene (reference sequence). The CDR3 bases that were read are TGCACCTGCAGTGCAAACACTGGGGAAAAC. Translation gives CTCSANTGEN. The complete CDR3 protein is CTCSANTGENTLYF.

Remarks on this clone: Gene names are the mouse ones. The CDR3 extends 4 residues past the end of the read, so its final part is completed from the germline J gene. The J gene is TRBJ2-3, the V gene TRBV17, with 7 bases matching TRBD1. V shed 4 bases, J shed 3 bases, and the junction held 4 bases outside the gene matches. The CDR3 spans 14 residues. The germline CDR1 and CDR2 sequences are MNHDT and YYDKIL. CDR3 sequence reads: CASSKLTGAETLYF. The part of the CDR3 DNA that was read is TGTGCTAGCAGTAAATTGACAGGGGCAGAA.

As to this clone: All gene names here are mouse names. The read comes to an end 4 residues before the CDR3 does, leaving the germline J gene to fill in the end. Other nucleotide sequences from this sample produce the same CDR3. The chain recombines TRBV19 with TRBJ2-5, with D tentatively TRBD1 (6 bases). V lost 4 bases, J lost 1 base, and 10 bases lay in between. Germline-derived CDR1 and CDR2 are FNHDT and SITEND (reference sequence). The CDR3 totals 14 residues. CDR3 protein: CASSPGTYQDTQYF. The DNA read from the CDR3 is TGTGCCAGCAGTCCAGGGACATACCAAGAC. Looking up the rest from reference TRBV19 and TRBJ2-5 gives the full variable domain: GGIITQTPKFLIGQEGQKLTLKCQQNFNHDTMYWYRQDSGKGLRLIYYSITENDLQKGDLSEGYDASREKKSSFSLTVTSAQKNEMAVFLCASSPGTYQDTQYFGPGTRLLVL.

This clone showed up many times. The gene names given are mouse names. The read ends 4 residues before the CDR3 terminus; that terminus is restored from the germline J gene. The rearrangement joins TRBV13-3 to TRBJ2-5; TRBD1 might be the D (6 bases). The CDR3 has 14 residues. Germline V CDR1 and CDR2: NNHDY, SYVADS. The CDR3 is CASSVGTRGDTQYF. Partial CDR3 DNA: TGTGCCAGCAGTGTCGGGACAAGGGGAGAC.

This clone was picked up a small number of times. The junction departs from germline at one end; a sequencing error may be responsible. Germline and genes here are mouse. The read falls 4 residues short of the CDR3 end, and the missing part is taken from the germline J gene. The chain links TRBV19 to TRBJ1-4; the D gene is possibly TRBD1 (6 bases). The CDR3 contains 15 residues. Per germline, CDR1 FNHDT and CDR2 SITEND (reference sequence). CDR3 DNA, as far as it was read: TGTGCCGGCAGTTTAGGACAGAATTCCAACGAA. It yields the protein CAGSLGQNSNE. The CDR3 reads in full as CAGSLGQNSNERLFF.

Notes on this clone: The germline and genes are mouse ones. The CDR3 end lies 4 residues beyond the end of the read and is filled in from the germline J gene. The V and J genes are TRBV13-3 and TRBJ2-2; TRBD2 aligns across 9 bases. Germline V gives CDR1 NNHDY, CDR2 SYVADS. V dropped 3 bases and J dropped 0; count of bases not matched to a gene: 3. The CDR3 runs 16 residues. This CDR3 reads CASSAGLGANTGQLYF. The CDR3 bases that were read are TGTGCCAGCAGTGCGGGACTGGGAGCAAACACCGGG.